A single sample gave rise to the 4 T cell receptor beta chains below, sequenced in a study of blood T cell repertoires in COVID-19. Sequencing used immunoSEQ multiplex PCR; TCRdb keeps in-frame clones, though not all of them. This repertoire shows roughly 190,000 clones, around 82% found once; its top ten account for roughly a sixth. Sequencing was performed on PBMCs or T cells enriched from blood (not recorded which). These receptors all stem from a woman in her 50s with acute COVID-19.

Only one count was recorded for this clone. This chain connects TRBV3-1 (or the pseudogene TRBV3-2) to TRBJ2-1; 8 nucleotides line up with TRBD2. Looked up from germline, CDR1 is LGHDT and CDR2 is YNNKEL (reference sequence). This CDR3 is built from 15 residues. The V segment lost 4 bases and the J segment 0 bases; nucleotides outside the gene matches: 2. CDR3 amino acids: CASSLTSGSYNEQFF. In DNA form, the CDR3 reads TGTGCCAGCAGCCTCACTAGCGGCTCCTACAATGAGCAGTTCTTC.

This chain connects TRBV3-1 (or the pseudogene TRBV3-2) to TRBJ2-1, with 9 bases fitting TRBD2. Germline V gives CDR1 LGHDT, CDR2 YNNKEL (reference sequence). The V and J ends lost 3 bases and 7 bases, in that order; junction bases with no gene match: 7. The CDR3 has 15 amino acids. The CDR3 nucleotides read TGTGCCAGCAGCCAGAGCGGGGGGCGAAATAATGAGCAGTTCTTC. It specifies CASSQSGGRNNEQFF.

This chain connects TRBV2 to TRBJ1-1; 12 positions match TRBD1. The junction had 3 bases not matched to a gene; V was cut back by 6 bases and J by 4 bases. From germline, CDR1 is SNHLY and CDR2 FYNNEI. CDR3 size: 14 residues. CDR3 sequence: CASRGQGATTEAFF. The CDR3 nucleotides read TGTGCCAGCAGGGGACAGGGGGCGACCACTGAAGCTTTCTTT. Using reference TRBV2 and TRBJ1-1 for the parts outside the CDR3, the full variable domain is EPEVTQTPSHQVTQMGQEVILRCVPISNHLYFYWYRQILGQKVEFLVSFYNNEISEKSEIFDDQFSVERPDGSNFTLKIRSTKLEDSAMYFCASRGQGATTEAFFGQGTRLTVV.

The chain uses TRBV11-2 and TRBJ1-1, with D maybe TRBD1 (5 bases). Trimming took off 1 base at V and 1 base at J, with 10 bases between the two ends. From germline, CDR1 is SGHAT and CDR2 FQNNGV. CDR3 length: 15 residues. CDR3 residues: CASSLGPQGNTEAFF. The CDR3 DNA follows: TGTGCCAGCAGCTTAGGCCCGCAGGGGAACACTGAAGCTTTCTTT.